Listed here are 20 T cell receptor beta chains from one sample, sequenced in a study of T cell responses to AZD1222 COVID-19 vaccine. Assay used: immunoSEQ multiplex PCR; TCRdb lists only in-frame clones, some missing. The profile shows 110,000 to 150,000 clones, around 93% of them singletons. The sample consisted of peripheral blood, taken on day 0 of AZD1222 vaccination. These receptors were collected from an adult in good health.

V gene TRBV3-1 (or the pseudogene TRBV3-2) combines with J gene TRBJ2-1; D may be TRBD1 or TRBD2 (6 bases each). The CDR3 spans 16 residues. Between the trimmed V and J ends, which lost 0 bases and 4 bases, there was a span of 13 bases. Germline CDR1 is LGHDT and CDR2 is YNNKEL (reference sequence). In nucleotides, the CDR3 is TGTGCCAGCAGCCAAGAAGGGGGGACAAAATACAATGAGCAGTTCTTC. Its protein is CASSQEGGTKYNEQFF.

The chain links TRBV11-3 to TRBJ2-5; perhaps TRBD2 as D (6 bases). The CDR3 runs 15 residues. The ends were cut back, 5 bases at V and 0 bases at J, with 13 bases in the middle. Looked up from germline, CDR1 is SGHNT and CDR2 is YENEEA. CDR3 nucleotides: TGTGCCAGCAGCCTGGGACTGAGGTACCAAGAGACCCAGTACTTC. It codes for CASSLGLRYQETQYF.

J is TRBJ1-2 and V is TRBV5-4, with D uncertain. Germline assignment: CDR1 SGHNT and CDR2 YYREEE (reference sequence). With 2 bases removed from V and 7 bases from J, the gap between germline ends came to 15 bases. The CDR3 is made up of 14 amino acids. DNA for the CDR3: TGTGCCAGCAGCTTAGGCGCGCTGGGGAGTGGCTACACCTTC. This sequence encodes CASSLGALGSGYTF.

This clone was detected only once. This chain connects TRBV7-9 to TRBJ2-7; no clear D gene. This CDR3 has 14 residues. Trimming left V 1 base short and J 7 bases short, with 14 bases between. Germline V gene sequence: CDR1 SEHNR, CDR2 FQNEAQ (reference sequence). CDR3 in amino acids: CASSLEGHPSEQYF. The CDR3 bases are TGTGCCAGCAGCTTAGAAGGCCACCCGTCGGAGCAGTACTTC.

The chain couples TRBV14 to TRBJ2-7; no firm D call. Germline lookup yields CDR1 SGHDN and CDR2 FVKESK. V lost 4 bases, J lost 6 bases, and 19 bases lay in between. The CDR3 sequence is 15 residues long. The CDR3, as DNA: TGTGCCAGCAGCCTATATCTGACACCTACGGGCGAGCAGTACTTC. Its translation: CASSLYLTPTGEQYF.

J is TRBJ2-7 and V is TRBV12-3 or TRBV12-4; D is possibly TRBD2 (5 bases). The CDR3 spans 13 residues. The V end lost 6 bases, the J end lost 5 bases, and 14 bases lay between the germline ends. The CDR3 here is CASSFPGEHEQYF. The CDR3 nucleotides read TGTGCCAGCAGCTTCCCCGGGGAGCACGAGCAGTACTTC.

This chain links TRBV5-4 with TRBJ2-7; no firm D call. The CDR3 loop spans 12 amino acids. CDR1 and CDR2 (germline): SGHNT, YYREEE (reference sequence). The V end lost 0 bases, the J end lost 6 bases, and 7 bases lay between the germline ends. The CDR3 loop reads CASSLGGFEQYF. CDR3 bases: TGTGCCAGCAGCTTGGGAGGCTTCGAGCAGTACTTC.

This clone was seen a single time. The chain joins TRBV19 to TRBJ1-6; tentative D call: TRBD1 (6 bases). The CDR3 loop spans 16 amino acids. CDR1 and CDR2 from the germline V gene are LNHDA and SQIVND (reference sequence). The ends were cut back, 2 bases at V and 7 bases at J, with 15 bases in the middle. In DNA form, the CDR3 reads TGTGCCAGTAGTATACTTTTGGGGGCGCGAAATTCACCCCTCCACTTT. This sequence encodes CASSILLGARNSPLHF.

The CDR3 reads CASSWTGGGTEAFF. The CDR3, as DNA: TGTGCCAGCAGTTGGACAGGGGGCGGCACTGAAGCTTTCTTT. V gene TRBV7-3 combines with J gene TRBJ1-1; 11 bases align to TRBD1. The germline gives CDR1 SGHTA, CDR2 FQGTGA. This CDR3 has 14 amino acids. J lost 4 bases, V lost 6 bases, and 4 bases had no gene match. Full variable domain (remainder filled in from reference TRBV7-3 and TRBJ1-1): GAGVSQTPSNKVTEKGKYVELRCDPISGHTALYWYRQSLGQGPEFLIYFQGTGAADDSGLPNDRFFAVRPEGSVSTLKIQRTERGDSAVYLCASSWTGGGTEAFFGQGTRLTVV.

The rearrangement uses TRBV7-9 and TRBJ2-3; D may match TRBD1 or TRBD2 (5 bases each). This CDR3 region has 16 residues. The germline V gene encodes CDR1 SEHNR and CDR2 FQNEAQ (reference sequence). V dropped 4 bases and J dropped 1 base, with 15 bases sitting between them. The CDR3 DNA is TGTGCCAGCAGCTCCGGGACCGCCGGCCGCACAGATACGCAGTATTTT. This translates into CASSSGTAGRTDTQYF.

The chain recombines TRBV5-6 with TRBJ1-2, with 7 nucleotides matching TRBD1. This CDR3 is built from 16 residues. Germline lookup yields CDR1 SGHDT and CDR2 YYEEEE. The ends lost 4 bases at V and 0 bases at J; junction bases unmatched: 9. This CDR3 reads CASSRTGQETNYGYTF. The DNA of the CDR3 is TGTGCCAGCAGCCGAACCGGACAGGAAACTAACTATGGCTACACCTTC.

This clone has just a few counts. The chain uses TRBV7-9 and TRBJ2-2; 7 bases are a match to TRBD2. The CDR3 consists of 16 residues. V shed 4 bases and J 7 bases; nucleotides not matched to a gene: 12. Germline values: CDR1 SEHNR, CDR2 FQNEAQ (reference sequence). The CDR3 nucleotides are TGTGCCAGCAGCTCCCAAGGACTAGGAACACTCGGGGAGCTGTTTTTT. This encodes CASSSQGLGTLGELFF. Combining the CDR3 with reference TRBV7-9 and TRBJ2-2 gives the whole variable domain DTGVSQNPRHKITKRGQNVTFRCDPISEHNRLYWYRQTLGQGPEFLTYFQNEAQLEKSRLLSDRFSAERPKGSFSTLEIQRTEQGDSAMYLCASSSQGLGTLGELFFGEGSRLTVL.

The rearrangement links TRBV5-1 to TRBJ1-1, with a tentative D call TRBD1 (6 bases). The length of the CDR3 is 14 residues. V was shortened by 4 bases and J by 0 bases, with 10 bases between the two germline ends. CDR1 is SGHRS and CDR2 is YFSETQ in the germline V gene. The DNA of the CDR3 is TGCGCCAGCAGCGAAGGACAGATGAACACTGAAGCTTTCTTT. Its protein product is CASSEGQMNTEAFF.

The J gene is TRBJ2-3, the V gene TRBV4-2; 12 bases match TRBD2. The ends lost 4 bases at V and 6 bases at J; junction bases unmatched: 5. The CDR3 covers 15 residues. Germline CDR1 LGHNA, CDR2 YNFKEQ. CDR3 DNA sequence: TGTGCCAGCAGCCTACTAGCGGGAGGAGGTGATACGCAGTATTTT. Translated, it gives CASSLLAGGGDTQYF.

The chain links TRBV9 to TRBJ2-3; 9 bases are a match to TRBD2. J was trimmed by 6 bases and V by 0 bases; bases with no gene match: 8. CDR3 length: 16 amino acids. Germline CDR1 and CDR2: SGDLS and YYNGEE. The CDR3 region has the DNA TGTGCCAGCAGCGTAGAGGGGGCGGGAGGGACGGATACGCAGTATTTT. It specifies CASSVEGAGGTDTQYF.

This clone was counted a single time. The chain joins TRBV20-1 to TRBJ2-1; 10 bases agree with TRBD1. J was trimmed by 7 bases and V by 3 bases; bases with no gene match: 9. The CDR3 runs to 15 residues. Germline CDR1 DFQATT, CDR2 SNEGSKA (reference sequence). As DNA, the CDR3 is TGCAGTGCTAGTTCCCGGGACAGGGGACGGAATGAGCAGTTCTTC. This sequence encodes CSASSRDRGRNEQFF.

The genes are TRBV9 and TRBJ1-1; the D gene is possibly TRBD1 (5 bases). CDR1 is SGDLS, CDR2 YYNGEE, per germline. The ends were cut back, 3 bases at V and 7 bases at J, with 19 bases in the middle. The CDR3 spans 15 residues. CDR3: CASSARQDVGGEAFF. The CDR3 DNA is TGTGCCAGCAGCGCACGGCAGGATGTTGGGGGTGAAGCTTTCTTT.

The V call is TRBV12-3 or TRBV12-4, the J call TRBJ1-5, with D possibly being TRBD1 (5 bases). The CDR3 totals 13 residues. The ends were cut back, 5 bases at V and 7 bases at J, with 12 bases in the middle. The CDR3 is CASSTKGRQPQHF. The CDR3 DNA reads as TGTGCCAGCAGTACCAAGGGGAGGCAGCCCCAGCATTTT.

The chain has TRBV27 and TRBJ2-1; the D is unclear. Germline CDR1 reads MNHEY; CDR2 reads SMNVEV (reference sequence). V was trimmed by 0 bases and J by 5 bases, leaving 11 bases between them. The CDR3 runs 15 residues. The CDR3 sequence is CASSLSTGPHNEQFF. CDR3 coding DNA: TGTGCCAGCAGTTTATCGACTGGGCCTCACAATGAGCAGTTCTTC.

V usage is TRBV5-1 and J usage is TRBJ2-1; 9 bases align to TRBD1. This CDR3 spans 13 amino acids. The V gene end was trimmed by 4 bases and the J gene end by 7 bases; junction bases not matched to a gene: 3. The germline CDR1 and CDR2 sequences are SGHRS and YFSETQ. DNA of the CDR3: TGCGCCAGCAGCCAGGACAGGGGTAATGAGCAGTTCTTC. As protein: CASSQDRGNEQFF.